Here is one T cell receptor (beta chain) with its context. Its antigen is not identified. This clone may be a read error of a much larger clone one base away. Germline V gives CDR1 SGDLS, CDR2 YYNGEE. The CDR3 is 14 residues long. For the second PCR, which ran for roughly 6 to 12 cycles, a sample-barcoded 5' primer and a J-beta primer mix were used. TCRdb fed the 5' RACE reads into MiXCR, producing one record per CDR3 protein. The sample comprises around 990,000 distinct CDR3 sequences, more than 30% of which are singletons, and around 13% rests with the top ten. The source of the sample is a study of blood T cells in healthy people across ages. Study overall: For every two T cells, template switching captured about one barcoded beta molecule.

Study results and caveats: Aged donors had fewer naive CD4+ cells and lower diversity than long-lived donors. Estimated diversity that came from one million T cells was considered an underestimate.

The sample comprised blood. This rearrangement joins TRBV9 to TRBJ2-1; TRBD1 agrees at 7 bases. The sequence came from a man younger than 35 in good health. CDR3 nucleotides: TGTGCCGGCAGCGTAGAACAGGGGATCAATGAGCAGTTCTTC. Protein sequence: CAGSVEQGINEQFF.